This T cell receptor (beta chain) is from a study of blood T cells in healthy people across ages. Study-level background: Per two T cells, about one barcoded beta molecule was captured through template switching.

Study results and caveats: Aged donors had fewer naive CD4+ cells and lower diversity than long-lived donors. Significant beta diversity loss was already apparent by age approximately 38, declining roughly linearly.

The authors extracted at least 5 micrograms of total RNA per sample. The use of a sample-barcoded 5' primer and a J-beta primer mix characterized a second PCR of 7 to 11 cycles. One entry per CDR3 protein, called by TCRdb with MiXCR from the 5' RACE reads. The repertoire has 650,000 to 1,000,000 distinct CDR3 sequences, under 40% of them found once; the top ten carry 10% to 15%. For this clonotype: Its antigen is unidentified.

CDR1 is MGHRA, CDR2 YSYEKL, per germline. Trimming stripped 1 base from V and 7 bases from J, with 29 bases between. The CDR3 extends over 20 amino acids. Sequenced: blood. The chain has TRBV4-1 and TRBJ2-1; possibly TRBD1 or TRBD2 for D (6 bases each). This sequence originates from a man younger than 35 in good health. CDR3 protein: CASSQGSGEANKLLYNEQFF. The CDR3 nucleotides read TGCGCCAGCAGCCAAGGATCAGGGGAGGCTAATAAACTCCTCTATAATGAGCAGTTCTTC.